This T cell receptor (beta chain) was sequenced for a study of cytomegalovirus exposure and HLA in healthy donors. In the study overall: Earlier work reported 117 million unique TCR beta sequences from about 180 million T cells.

Study-wide results and caveats: Researchers reported that a few CMV-associated chains were confirmed in vitro as CMV antigen-specific. Later analysis identified a missense DCLRE1C variant that was linked to TCR beta V- and J-gene trimming. 150 or so TCR beta chains were listed as cytomegalovirus-associated.

This PCR relied on a set of 60 Vbeta primers and 13 Jbeta primers. The repertoire was sequenced with immunoSEQ multiplex PCR; TCRdb's copy has only in-frame clones and lacks some. Altogether roughly 120,000 clones are present, 70% to 80% being singletons, with the ten largest covering around 4.5%. The V gene's germline CDR1 is LNHDA and CDR2 SQIVND (reference sequence). With V trimmed by 6 bases and J by 8 bases, 10 bases remained unmatched. The CDR3 has 15 residues. This clone was found once. What it binds is not known. Sequencing input: PBMCs. The chain is built from TRBV19 and TRBJ1-4, with 9 bases that match TRBD1. The receptor was derived from a man younger than 40 in good health and CMV-seropositive. Here the CDR3 DNA reads TGTGCCAGTAGGCTACAGGGGGCATTCGGGGAAAAACTGTTTTTT. It codes for CASRLQGAFGEKLFF.